One and the same sample provided the 18 T cell receptor beta chains below, sequenced in a study of T cells in Graves' hyperthyroidism and ophthalmopathy. The CDR3 regions of TCR beta were amplified from RNA transcripts. TCR CDR3 regions were first amplified by RT-PCR with HTBI primers. TCRdb re-analysed the multiplex PCR reads in MiXCR, keeping a single row per CDR3 protein. The repertoire has under 300,000 distinct CDR3 sequences, less than 15% of them found once; the top ten carry almost 8%. Sequences were obtained from blood. These receptors originate from a woman between 25 and 40 years old with Graves' hyperthyroidism that later progressed to Graves' ophthalmopathy.

This clonotype occurred once. This chain joins TRBV4-3 and TRBJ1-3; D might be TRBD1 (5 bases). Trimming pared 4 bases from V and 0 bases from J, leaving 13 bases between. Germline lookup yields CDR1 LGHNA and CDR2 YSLEER. The CDR3 runs 16 residues. The CDR3, as DNA: TGCGCCAGCAGCCTTTTAGGGACCGACTCTGGAAACACCATATATTTT. Translating gives CASSLLGTDSGNTIYF.

This clonotype was detected a few times. V is TRBV4-3 and J is TRBJ1-2; D unresolved. Germline V gene data show CDR1 as LGHNA and CDR2 as YSLEER. V lost 0 bases and J lost 8, with 10 bases in between. The CDR3 is made up of 13 amino acids. The CDR3 DNA sequence: TGCGCCAGCAGCCAAGAACTGGCGAGGGGCTACACCTTC. Amino acid sequence: CASSQELARGYTF.

This clonotype came up many times. This chain joins TRBV29-1 and TRBJ2-1; the D is unclear. This CDR3 has 14 amino acids. Germline loops: CDR1 SQVTM, CDR2 ANQGSEA. The V end lost 2 bases, the J end lost 2 bases, and 10 bases lay between the germline ends. CDR3 sequence reads: CSVEWGMTYNEQFF. DNA for the CDR3: TGCAGCGTTGAATGGGGAATGACCTACAATGAGCAGTTCTTC.

There are many counts of this clonotype. The chain has TRBV20-1 and TRBJ2-3; D perhaps matches TRBD2 (5 bases). The CDR3 has 15 residues. V gave up 5 bases and J gave up 2 bases, with 17 bases separating them. Germline V gene sequence: CDR1 DFQATT, CDR2 SNEGSKA (reference sequence). This CDR3 is CSALPNKDFTDTQYF. CDR3 DNA sequence: TGCAGTGCTCTCCCCAACAAGGACTTCACAGATACGCAGTATTTT.

This clonotype was recorded many times. The chain couples TRBV28 to TRBJ2-7; D remains ambiguous. The CDR3 totals 13 residues. The germline gives CDR1 MDHEN, CDR2 SYDVKM. V was pared by 2 bases and J by 1 base, with 6 bases between. CDR3 amino acids: CASSLAPSYEQYF. DNA for the CDR3: TGTGCCAGCAGTTTAGCTCCTTCCTACGAGCAGTACTTC.

The chain carries TRBV7-9 and TRBJ1-2; no definite D call. CDR1 is SEHNR, CDR2 FQNEAQ, per germline (reference sequence). This CDR3 is 17 amino acids long. The V end lost 5 bases, the J end lost 0 bases, and 19 bases lay between the germline ends. The CDR3 sequence is CASSPTTVVPPNYGYTF. The CDR3, as DNA: TGTGCCAGCAGCCCGACGACTGTGGTCCCCCCTAACTATGGCTACACCTTC.

This clonotype was seen only a few times. The chain is built from TRBV14 and TRBJ2-1; D gene unclear. The CDR3 spans 13 residues. Trimming cost V 4 bases and J 6 bases, with 10 bases left between them. CDR1 is SGHDN, CDR2 FVKESK, per germline. The CDR3 coding sequence is TGTGCCAGCAGCCCCCCATCTTTCAATGAGCAGTTCTTC. Its protein product is CASSPPSFNEQFF.

This clonotype was counted many times. The V and J genes are TRBV7-8 and TRBJ2-5, with D perhaps TRBD1 (6 bases). Trimming pared 5 bases from V and 2 bases from J, leaving 15 bases between. This CDR3 is built from 15 residues. CDR1 and CDR2 (germline): SGHVS, FQNEAQ. The CDR3: CASSHKGVWQETQYF. In DNA form, the CDR3 reads TGTGCCAGCAGCCACAAGGGGGTTTGGCAAGAGACCCAGTACTTC.

The chain combines TRBV7-9 with TRBJ2-3; D not certain. This CDR3 has 13 residues. CDR1 SEHNR and CDR2 FQNEAQ come from the germline V gene (reference sequence). Trimming pared 0 bases from V and 13 bases from J, leaving 14 bases between. This chain's CDR3 is CASSLASGHVEYF. CDR3 coding DNA: TGTGCCAGCAGCTTAGCGTCGGGCCATGTTGAGTATTTT.

This clonotype was counted at least ten times. The gene calls are TRBV20-1 and TRBJ2-3, with 11 bases that match TRBD2. This CDR3 contains 15 residues. In germline, CDR1 is DFQATT, CDR2 SNEGSKA (reference sequence). V lost 5 bases, J lost 1 base, and 5 bases stayed unmatched. CDR3 in DNA: TGCAGTGCTGACGGGACTAGCGGACGCACAGATACGCAGTATTTT. Translating it yields CSADGTSGRTDTQYF.

The genes are TRBV29-1 and TRBJ2-2, with D uncertain. Trimming stripped 5 bases from V and 5 bases from J, with 15 bases between. The CDR3 covers 14 residues. Germline lookup yields CDR1 SQVTM and CDR2 ANQGSEA. The CDR3 DNA sequence: TGCAGCGTTCGGTCGGAAAGAACAACCGGGGAGCTGTTTTTT. Its translation: CSVRSERTTGELFF.

The table lists this clonotype with a count of one. The chain employs TRBV15 and TRBJ1-2; D is unresolved. Trimming took off 3 bases at V and 4 bases at J, with 15 bases between the two ends. This CDR3 is 15 amino acids long. Germline CDR1 is LNHNV and CDR2 is YYDKDF (reference sequence). CDR3 sequence reads: CATSSSNKGPYGYTF. CDR3 bases: TGTGCCACCAGCAGTTCAAACAAGGGCCCCTATGGCTACACCTTC.

The table lists this clonotype with many counts. The genes are TRBV7-2 and TRBJ2-5, with D perhaps matching TRBD1 (6 bases). The V and J ends lost 3 bases and 2 bases respectively, with 16 bases between them. This CDR3 contains 16 residues. Looked up from germline, CDR1 is SGHTA and CDR2 is FQGNSA. CDR3 sequence: CASSFVGQIQQETQYF. In nucleotides, the CDR3 is TGTGCCAGCAGCTTTGTCGGACAGATCCAACAAGAGACCCAGTACTTC.

Many counts were recorded for this clonotype. The rearrangement links TRBV12-3 or TRBV12-4 to TRBJ2-3, with TRBD1 matching 9 bases. V was clipped by 5 bases and J by 3 bases; unmatched bases: 3. The CDR3 is made up of 14 amino acids. CDR3 protein: CASSPGQGTDTQYF. The CDR3 DNA reads as TGTGCCAGCAGTCCCGGACAGGGGACAGATACGCAGTATTTT.

This clonotype was seen at least ten times. The genes are TRBV7-9 and TRBJ2-1; 12 nucleotides agree with TRBD2. V was clipped by 2 bases and J by 8 bases; unmatched bases: 4. This CDR3 has 15 amino acids. Germline assignment: CDR1 SEHNR and CDR2 FQNEAQ (reference sequence). The CDR3 reads CASSLPTSGSDEQFF. The CDR3 nucleotides read TGTGCCAGCAGCTTACCGACTAGCGGGAGCGATGAGCAGTTCTTC.

Concerning this clonotype itself: A read error is possible here, since a much larger clone lies one base away. The genes are TRBV3-1 and TRBJ2-2; TRBD2 is a possible D gene (6 bases). V was shortened by 4 bases and J by 1 base, with 16 bases between the two germline ends. Germline lookup yields CDR1 LGHDT and CDR2 YNNKEL (reference sequence). This CDR3 spans 17 amino acids. CDR3 in amino acids: CASSRPGTGLNTGELFF. CDR3 DNA: TGTGCCAGCAGCCGACCGGGGACGGGACTGAACACCGGGGAGCTGTTTTTT.

This clonotype appeared many times. The CDR3 here is CAWSVLNTEAFF. The CDR3 DNA reads as TGTGCCTGGAGTGTATTGAACACTGAAGCTTTCTTT. The gene calls are TRBV30 and TRBJ1-1, with D unclear. Deletions cut 0 bases from V and 0 bases from J, with 2 bases between. The germline V gene encodes CDR1 GTSNPN and CDR2 SVGIG (reference sequence). The CDR3 is 12 amino acids.

Many counts were recorded for this clonotype. This chain connects TRBV6-1 to TRBJ1-1; no firm D call. The V gene's germline CDR1 is MNHNS and CDR2 SASEGT. V gave up 0 bases and J gave up 6 bases, with 5 bases separating them. This CDR3 has 12 residues. The chain's CDR3 is CASSEARAEAFF. CDR3 in DNA: TGTGCCAGCAGTGAAGCGCGGGCTGAAGCTTTCTTT.